These 26 T cell receptor beta chains share one sample of origin, sequenced in a study of OX40 agonist ivuxolimab in advanced cancers. Sequencing was performed with immunoSEQ multiplex PCR; in TCRdb, only in-frame clones are kept and a portion is missing. The sample records just under 65,000 clones, more than 80% being singletons. The starting material was CD4+ or CD8+ T cells sorted from blood, obtained in a trial of the OX40 agonist ivuxolimab. All receptors come from an adult with an advanced solid tumor such as melanoma, head and neck, liver or kidney cancer.

This chain joins TRBV9 and TRBJ1-2, with 7 bases identical to TRBD1. This CDR3 has 14 residues. The germline CDR1 and CDR2 sequences are SGDLS and YYNGEE. Losses at the gene ends were 0 bases for V and 8 bases for J; bases not matched to a gene: 7. The CDR3 bases are TGTGCCAGCAGCGTAGTAGGGACAGCAGGCGGCTACACCTTC. Translating gives CASSVVGTAGGYTF.

This clone was seen once. The gene calls are TRBV4-1 and TRBJ2-1, with D possibly TRBD1 on 6 matching bases. Trimming cost V 4 bases and J 5 bases, with 21 bases left between them. This CDR3 is 17 amino acids long. CDR1 MGHRA and CDR2 YSYEKL come from the germline V gene. The chain's CDR3 is CASSPQSIRGTHNEQFF. The CDR3 DNA reads as TGCGCCAGCAGCCCACAATCCATCAGGGGCACACACAATGAGCAGTTCTTC.

This sequence joins TRBV13 and TRBJ2-1; 9 bases match TRBD2. The CDR3 is made up of 15 amino acids. The V gene end was trimmed by 5 bases and the J gene end by 2 bases; junction bases not matched to a gene: 4. Germline CDR1 reads PRHDT; CDR2 reads FYEKMQ (reference sequence). CDR3 nucleotide sequence: TGTGCCAGCAGCCCCAAGCGGGAGGCCTACAATGAGCAGTTCTTC. As protein: CASSPKREAYNEQFF.

This chain uses TRBV10-3 with TRBJ2-2; TRBD2 matches at 14 bases. J lost 2 bases, V lost 4 bases, and 3 bases had no gene match. CDR1 and CDR2 (germline): ENHRY, SYGVKD. CDR3 length: 17 amino acids. Here the CDR3 DNA reads TGTGCCATCAGTGGACTAGCGGGAGGGCTCAACACCGGGGAGCTGTTTTTT. It encodes CAISGLAGGLNTGELFF.

V is TRBV11-2 and J is TRBJ2-3, with TRBD1 as a possible D gene (5 bases). CDR1 is SGHAT, CDR2 FQNNGV, per germline. V was pared by 5 bases and J by 4 bases, with 16 bases between. This CDR3 is 15 amino acids long. CDR3 loop: CASSPPGSRADTQYF. As DNA, the CDR3 is TGTGCCAGCAGCCCCCCTGGTAGCAGGGCAGATACGCAGTATTTT.

This chain uses TRBV7-2 with TRBJ1-1; D not resolved. The germline V and J ends were trimmed by 4 bases and 5 bases, with 14 bases remaining between them. This CDR3 is 14 amino acids long. Germline CDR1 is SGHTA and CDR2 is FQGNSA. CDR3 in DNA: TGTGCCAGCAGCTCGGGAGTTTCCCGGACTGAAGCTTTCTTT. This gives the protein CASSSGVSRTEAFF.

The count of this clone is one. V gene TRBV7-2 combines with J gene TRBJ2-5; TRBD1 matches 10 bases. CDR3 size: 15 residues. Germline values: CDR1 SGHTA, CDR2 FQGNSA. Trimming took 2 bases from V and 4 from J; bases not matched to a gene: 4. The CDR3 coding sequence is TGTGCCAGCAGCTTACAGACAGGGGGCGCAGAGACCCAGTACTTC. This sequence encodes CASSLQTGGAETQYF.

The V call is TRBV21-1, the J call TRBJ2-2; the table's D call, TRBD2, has no DNA check behind it. TRBV21-1 is assigned pseudogene status. This CDR3 contains 14 residues. CDR3 in DNA: TGTGCCAGCAACCGACTAATAACCACCGGGGAGCTGTTTTTT. Translated: CASNRLITTGELFF.

The rearrangement uses TRBV4-1 and TRBJ1-2; D is unresolved. This CDR3 is built from 12 residues. The ends were cut back, 4 bases at V and 7 bases at J, with 10 bases in the middle. Germline CDR1 MGHRA, CDR2 YSYEKL. The DNA of the CDR3 is TGCGCCAGCAGCCGGGGAAGTGCTGGCTACACCTTC. This sequence encodes CASSRGSAGYTF.

The chain carries TRBV10-3 and TRBJ2-5, with 7 bases aligning to TRBD1. Germline CDR1 and CDR2: ENHRY and SYGVKD. Unmatched junction bases numbered 6, after V lost 8 bases and J lost 0 bases. This CDR3 has 14 amino acids. In nucleotides, the CDR3 is TGTGCCATCGGTACAGGGGCATACCAAGAGACCCAGTACTTC. It yields the protein CAIGTGAYQETQYF.

The genes are TRBV7-2 and TRBJ2-7; D is possibly TRBD2 (5 bases). This CDR3 has 15 residues. Trimming took 5 bases from V and 4 from J, leaving 18 bases between them. Germline CDR1 is SGHTA and CDR2 is FQGNSA. CDR3 nucleotides: TGTGCCAGCAGCCCTACGGACTTGGCGATATACGAGCAGTACTTC. Amino acids: CASSPTDLAIYEQYF.

V is TRBV19 and J is TRBJ1-2; D ambiguous. Trimming cost V 3 bases and J 4 bases, with 6 bases left between them. Germline lookup yields CDR1 LNHDA and CDR2 SQIVND (reference sequence). The CDR3 is 12 amino acids. The CDR3 protein is CASSITTYGYTF. CDR3 sequence (DNA): TGTGCCAGTAGTATTACGACCTATGGCTACACCTTC. Based on the CDR3 plus reference TRBV19 and TRBJ1-2, the full variable domain is DGGITQSPKYLFRKEGQNVTLSCEQNLNHDAMYWYRQDPGQGLRLIYYSQIVNDFQKGDIAEGYSVSREKKESFPLTVTSAQKNPTAFYLCASSITTYGYTFGSGTRLTVV.

The chain recombines TRBV6-6 with TRBJ1-2, with 11 bases fitting TRBD1. The trim removed 6 bases at V and 8 bases at J, leaving 5 bases unmatched. Germline V lookup: CDR1 MNHNY, CDR2 SVGAGI (reference sequence). The CDR3 runs to 13 residues. This chain's CDR3 is CASRSGQGDGYTF. The CDR3 nucleotides read TGTGCCAGCAGATCGGGACAGGGGGACGGCTACACCTTC.

The chain joins TRBV6-5 to TRBJ2-5; D is unclear. The V end lost 5 bases, the J end lost 3 bases, and 13 bases lay between the germline ends. The CDR3 loop spans 14 amino acids. The germline V gene encodes CDR1 MNHEY and CDR2 SVGAGI. As DNA, the CDR3 is TGTGCCAGCAGTAATTTGGTAGTGAAAGAGACCCAGTACTTC. It is translated as CASSNLVVKETQYF.

The V and J genes are TRBV18 and TRBJ2-1, with 13 positions matching TRBD2. The germline V gene encodes CDR1 KGHSH and CDR2 LQKENI. V dropped 0 bases and J dropped 5; count of bases not matched to a gene: 1. This CDR3 spans 16 amino acids. The CDR3 DNA sequence: TGTGCCAGCTCACCACCGGGGACTAGCGGGAACAATGAGCAGTTCTTC. Residues: CASSPPGTSGNNEQFF.

The rearrangement links TRBV19 to TRBJ1-2; 12 bases line up with TRBD1. The CDR3 is made up of 15 amino acids. In germline, CDR1 is LNHDA, CDR2 SQIVND (reference sequence). The trim removed 9 bases at V and 5 bases at J, leaving 10 bases unmatched. CDR3 loop: CARLRDRGRGYGYTF. Written as DNA, the CDR3 is TGTGCCAGACTCCGGGACAGGGGGCGAGGGTATGGCTACACCTTC.

V is TRBV2 and J is TRBJ2-7; 9 nucleotides line up with TRBD1. This CDR3 contains 16 residues. Per the germline V gene, CDR1 is SNHLY and CDR2 is FYNNEI. The V gene end was trimmed by 5 bases and the J gene end by 2 bases; junction bases not matched to a gene: 10. CDR3 residues: CASSPIAGTGPYEQYF. The CDR3 DNA sequence: TGTGCCAGCAGTCCAATCGCCGGGACAGGGCCCTACGAGCAGTACTTC.

This chain links TRBV6-5 with TRBJ1-4; 8 nucleotides align to TRBD1. The ends lost 0 bases at V and 7 bases at J; junction bases unmatched: 4. CDR3 length: 15 amino acids. The germline CDR1 and CDR2 sequences are MNHEY and SVGAGI. CDR3 residues: CASSYSTGGSEKLFF. The CDR3 DNA is TGTGCCAGCAGTTACTCCACAGGGGGGAGTGAAAAACTGTTTTTT.

The rearrangement uses TRBV25-1 and TRBJ2-7, with TRBD1 matching 9 bases. The trim removed 10 bases at V and 9 bases at J, leaving 13 bases unmatched. CDR1 and CDR2 from the germline V gene are MGHDK and SYGVNS. The length of the CDR3 is 13 residues. The CDR3 bases are TGTGCCACGACTTCCGGGACAGGGAAGGTGCAGTACTTC. It specifies CATTSGTGKVQYF.

The chain is built from TRBV29-1 and TRBJ2-7, with 7 nucleotides matching TRBD1. V trimming: 6 bases; J trimming: 3 bases; junction bases outside the gene matches: 5. CDR1 and CDR2 from the germline V gene are SQVTM and ANQGSEA. This CDR3 spans 12 amino acids. This CDR3 is CSVSRDSYEQYF. As DNA, the CDR3 is TGCAGCGTCTCCAGGGACAGCTACGAGCAGTACTTC.

J is TRBJ2-1 and V is TRBV27; 7 bases match TRBD1. This CDR3 region has 17 residues. The J segment lost 7 bases and the V segment lost 1 base, leaving 13 bases of the junction unmatched. Germline-derived CDR1 and CDR2 are MNHEY and SMNVEV (reference sequence). This CDR3 reads CASSLYGDRVSVNEQFF. The CDR3 DNA reads as TGTGCCAGCAGTTTATATGGCGACAGGGTTTCCGTAAATGAGCAGTTCTTC.

The chain joins TRBV7-8 to TRBJ2-7; 10 nucleotides agree with TRBD2. J gave up 6 bases and V 1 base, and 6 bases lay outside the gene matches. The CDR3 extends over 15 amino acids. The germline V gene encodes CDR1 SGHVS and CDR2 FQNEAQ. The CDR3 reads CASSLEPSGSAEQYF. For the CDR3, the DNA is TGTGCCAGCAGCTTAGAGCCTAGCGGGAGCGCCGAGCAGTACTTC.

This clone was observed a handful of times. The chain employs TRBV7-8 and TRBJ2-1; 7 nucleotides match TRBD1. V was clipped by 5 bases and J by 0 bases; unmatched bases: 7. This CDR3 is built from 16 residues. Germline assignment: CDR1 SGHVS and CDR2 FQNEAQ. DNA of the CDR3: TGTGCCAGCAGCCCAGGGGCAGGGGGCTCCTACAATGAGCAGTTCTTC. Translating gives CASSPGAGGSYNEQFF. The whole variable domain, filled in from reference TRBV7-8 and TRBJ2-1, reads GAGVSQSPRYKVAKRGQDVALRCDPISGHVSLFWYQQALGQGPEFLTYFQNEAQLDKSGLPSDRFFAERPEGSVSTLKIQRTQQEDSAVYLCASSPGAGGSYNEQFFGPGTRLTVL.

This rearrangement joins TRBV6-5 to TRBJ1-1, with 7 bases that match TRBD1. This CDR3 is 15 amino acids long. Germline V lookup: CDR1 MNHEY, CDR2 SVGAGI. After removal of 6 bases from V and 1 base from J, the junction contained 8 bases not matched to a gene. The CDR3 sequence is CASRPQGSENTEAFF. Here the CDR3 DNA reads TGTGCCAGCAGACCACAGGGGTCAGAGAACACTGAAGCTTTCTTT.

The V gene is TRBV7-2, the J gene TRBJ2-4, with a weak D call TRBD1 (6 bases). Looked up from germline, CDR1 is SGHTA and CDR2 is FQGNSA. V lost 5 bases and J 6 bases, leaving 14 bases between the germline ends. This CDR3 has 14 amino acids. The CDR3 sequence is CASSPTGSGNIQYF. The CDR3 DNA is TGTGCCAGCAGCCCTACAGGGAGTGGAAACATTCAGTACTTC.

The chain couples TRBV5-4 to TRBJ2-1, with 11 bases lining up with TRBD1. J was trimmed by 8 bases and V by 2 bases; bases with no gene match: 6. CDR1 SGHNT and CDR2 YYREEE come from the germline V gene (reference sequence). CDR3 length: 15 amino acids. Here the CDR3 reads CASSFPGQGDDEQFF. CDR3 sequence (DNA): TGTGCCAGCAGCTTTCCGGGACAGGGGGACGATGAGCAGTTCTTC.